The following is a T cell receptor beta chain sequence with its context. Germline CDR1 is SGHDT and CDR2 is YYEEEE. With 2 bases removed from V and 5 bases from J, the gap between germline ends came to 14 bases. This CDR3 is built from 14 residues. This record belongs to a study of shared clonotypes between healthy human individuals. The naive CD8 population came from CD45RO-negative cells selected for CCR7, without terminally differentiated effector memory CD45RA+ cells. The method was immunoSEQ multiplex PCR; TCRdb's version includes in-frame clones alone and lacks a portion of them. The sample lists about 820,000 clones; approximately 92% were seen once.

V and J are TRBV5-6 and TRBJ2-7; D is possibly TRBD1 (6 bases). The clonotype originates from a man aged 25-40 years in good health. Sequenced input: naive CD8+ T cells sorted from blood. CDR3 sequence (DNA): TGTGCCAGCAGCTTACAGGGTTTTAGGAACGAGCAGTACTTC. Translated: CASSLQGFRNEQYF.